This T cell receptor (beta chain) was profiled in a study of cytomegalovirus exposure and HLA in healthy donors. The overall study: The roughly 120 validation repertoires were reported in a later analysis to have been generated on the same platform as the roughly 700 first-cohort repertoires.

Whole-study results and caveats: Specificity for CMV antigens was confirmed in vitro for a few of the CMV-associated chains. Most TCR sequences proved rare, with some public TCRs found in many donors. Reported results showed that the classifier diagnosed cytomegalovirus status with high specificity and sensitivity.

Germline assignment: CDR1 MDHEN and CDR2 SYDVKM. The CDR3 is made up of 14 amino acids. With 6 bases removed from V and 3 bases from J, the gap between germline ends came to 12 bases. In regard to this clone: Its antigen is not identified.

TCRdb's table, derived via immunoSEQ multiplex PCR, lists solely in-frame clones and lacks some. The table has 150,000 or so clones, about 89% seen once. V usage is TRBV28 and J usage is TRBJ2-1, with D tentatively TRBD1 (6 bases). Sequenced material: PBMCs. The receptor's source is a man between 18 and 29 years old in good health and CMV-seropositive. The CDR3 DNA is TGTGCCAGCAGGACCACAGGGAACTACAATGAGCAGTTCTTC. Its protein product is CASRTTGNYNEQFF.